These T cell receptor beta chains were read from a single sample in a study of graft-versus-host responses after intestinal transplantation. The repertoire was sequenced with immunoSEQ multiplex PCR; TCRdb's copy has only in-frame clones and lacks some. The table records approximately 77,000 clones, roughly 91% of them present only once. The antigens of these receptors remain unknown. The source material was unstimulated CD4+ T cells sorted from spleen or lymph node cells, sampled before intestinal transplant. Receptor source: a human donor who received an intestinal transplant. Each CDR3 is given with its conserved first and last residue. Fields, in order: CDR3 length, J gene, D gene, clone size, V gene, CDR3 DNA, CDR3 protein. D genes are given only for firm matches. The listing skips clone size in some rows; elsewhere it reads once, few, many or a size class.

>16|TRBJ2-1|TRBD2|NA|TRBV11-2
TGTGCCAGCAGCACACGGACTAGCGGGAGCTACAATGAGCAGTTCTTC
CASSTRTSGSYNEQFF
>15|TRBJ1-5|NA|once|TRBV28
TGTGCCAGCAGTCCGCTCCAGGGAAGCAATCAGCCCCAGCATTTT
CASSPLQGSNQPQHF
>15|TRBJ2-7|NA|NA|TRBV2
TGTGCCAGCAGTGTCGAGGGGGCGGGAGGCCACGAGCAGTACTTC
CASSVEGAGGHEQYF
>14|TRBJ1-2|NA|NA|TRBV11-2
TGTGCCAGCAGCTGGTCCCCGACAGACTCTGGCTACACCTTC
CASSWSPTDSGYTF
>11|TRBJ1-2|NA|NA|TRBV10-3
TGTGCCATTTCACAAACAGAGACTATAACCTTC
CAISQTETITF
>17|TRBJ2-1|NA|NA|TRBV18
TGTGCCAGCTCACCACCGGGCGTCGGGAGCTCCTACAATGAGCAGTTCTTC
CASSPPGVGSSYNEQFF
>14|TRBJ2-5|NA|NA|TRBV7-2
TGTGCCAGCAGCTATAGATATCACCAAGAGACCCAGTACTTC
CASSYRYHQETQYF
>12|TRBJ1-1|NA|NA|TRBV28
TGTGCCAGCAGTTTGGAGATCACTGAAGCTTTCTTT
CASSLEITEAFF
>12|TRBJ1-1|NA|NA|TRBV6-1
TGTGCCAGCAGGGACAGAGTCACTGAAGCTTTCTTT
CASRDRVTEAFF
>14|TRBJ1-6|NA|NA|TRBV6-5
TGTGCCAGCAGTTCCCGATACAGAAATTCACCCCTCCACTTT
CASSSRYRNSPLHF
>11|TRBJ1-1|NA|NA|TRBV28
TGTGCCGCCGCAGGGAACACTGAAGCTTTCTTT
CAAAGNTEAFF
>15|TRBJ2-5|TRBD1|NA|TRBV7-9
TGTGCCAGCAGCTTTGCCCTAGGGGACAGAGAGACCCAGTACTTC
CASSFALGDRETQYF
>15|TRBJ2-7|NA|once|TRBV5-6
TGTGCCAGCAGCTTGAAATGGAGGGTTCACTACGAGCAGTACTTC
CASSLKWRVHYEQYF
>13|TRBJ2-7|TRBD2|NA|TRBV11-1
TGTGCCAGCAGCCCGCCGGGGGGTACTCAGCAGTACTTC
CASSPPGGTQQYF
>16|TRBJ2-1|TRBD2|NA|TRBV6-6
TGTGCCAGCAGTTACCCCCTAGCGGGAGGGCCCAATGAGCAGTTCTTC
CASSYPLAGGPNEQFF
>12|TRBJ1-2|NA|NA|TRBV2
TGTGCCAGCCGAACCCTTGCTGGCGGCTACACCTTC
CASRTLAGGYTF
>14|TRBJ1-4|NA|NA|TRBV28
TGTGCCACCTTGCTGCGGGGGGCGGATGAAAAACTGTTTTTT
CATLLRGADEKLFF
>16|TRBJ2-1|TRBD1|NA|TRBV7-3
TGTGCCAGCAGCGTCGGAAGGGACAGGGGTTACAATGAGCAGTTCTTC
CASSVGRDRGYNEQFF
>15|TRBJ1-6|NA|NA|TRBV28
TGTGCCAGCACCAAAGGGGTCATAAGTAATTCACCCCTCCACTTT
CASTKGVISNSPLHF
>17|TRBJ2-3|TRBD2|NA|TRBV30
TGTGCCTGGAGTGTACGTAGGACTAGCGGGGGAGCAGATACGCAGTATTTT
CAWSVRRTSGGADTQYF
>14|TRBJ2-7|TRBD1|NA|TRBV2
TGTGCCAGCAGTGCTGAGACAGGGTCCTACGAGCAGTACTTC
CASSAETGSYEQYF
>15|TRBJ2-3|TRBD2|NA|TRBV5-1
TGCGCCAGCAGCTCGACGGGGGGGGCAACAGATACGCAGTATTTT
CASSSTGGATDTQYF
>12|TRBJ1-1|NA|once|TRBV5-1
TGCGCCAGCAGCTTGGGGGGGCCTGAAGCTTTCTTT
CASSLGGPEAFF
>13|TRBJ2-1|TRBD2|NA|TRBV28
TGTGCCAGCAGTCCGAAAATTGGACTAGCGGTGATCTTC
CASSPKIGLAVIF
>10|TRBJ1-2|NA|NA|TRBV28
TGTGCCAGCAGGGGAGTGGGCTACACCTTC
CASRGVGYTF
>14|TRBJ2-1|NA|NA|TRBV5-1
TGCGCCAGCAGCTTGGGTCAGGATTACAATGAGCAGTTCTTC
CASSLGQDYNEQFF
>15|TRBJ2-1|NA|NA|TRBV11-2
TGTGCCAGCAGGAGTCCCGTTAGCTCCTACAATGAGCAGTTCTTC
CASRSPVSSYNEQFF
>17|TRBJ2-7|NA|NA|TRBV7-9
TGTGCCAGCAGCTTAGCTATAAGGGGGGGCCGAGTCTACGAGCAGTACTTC
CASSLAIRGGRVYEQYF
>15|TRBJ2-7|TRBD2|once|TRBV6-1
TGTGCCAGCAGTGAACGTAGCGGGATTTCCTACGAGCAGTACTTC
CASSERSGISYEQYF
>14|TRBJ1-5|TRBD1|NA|TRBV7-9
TGTGCCAGCAGCCAGGGACAGGGCAATCAGCCCCAGCATTTT
CASSQGQGNQPQHF
>15|TRBJ1-4|TRBD1|NA|TRBV28
TGTGCCAGCAGTTCCCCGACAGGGGGTAATGAAAAACTGTTTTTT
CASSSPTGGNEKLFF
>14|TRBJ2-3|NA|NA|TRBV2
TGTGCCAGCAGGGGTCGACAGGTCGCAGATACGCAGTATTTT
CASRGRQVADTQYF
>16|TRBJ2-2|NA|NA|TRBV6-5
TGTGCCAGCAGTTACTGGGGAGGGGGGGGCACCGGGGAGCTGTTTTTT
CASSYWGGGGTGELFF
>16|TRBJ2-7|TRBD2|NA|TRBV27
TGTGCCAGCAGTTTCTCAGGACTAGCGGGGCGCTACGAGCAGTACTTC
CASSFSGLAGRYEQYF
>11|TRBJ2-5|NA|NA|TRBV6-1
TGTGCCAGCAGCGGCAGGGGCCACCAGTACTTC
CASSGRGHQYF
>14|TRBJ1-4|NA|NA|TRBV15
TGTGCCACCAGCCTGACAGGAGGCAGTGAAAAACTGTTTTTT
CATSLTGGSEKLFF
>12|TRBJ1-1|NA|NA|TRBV2
TGTGCCAGCAGTGAGGGCATATCTGAAGCTTTCTTT
CASSEGISEAFF
>15|TRBJ2-2|NA|NA|TRBV9
TGTGCCAGCAGCGTAGTAGGACTTGACACCGGGGAGCTGTTTTTT
CASSVVGLDTGELFF